A few counts support the clone carrying this T cell receptor (beta chain). The CDR3 has 16 residues. The germline CDR1 and CDR2 sequences are SGHTA and FQGNSA. The V gene lost 0 bases and the J gene lost 6 bases, with 14 bases spanning the gap. The data derive from a study of beta chain features in type 1 diabetes. Study summary: Healthy donors resembled patients in age, gender and cell yields. Examination of sorted cells across all samples involved about 100,000,000 cells.

It was via CD45RO/CCR7/CD25/CD127/CD95/CD27 that CD4+ naive, central memory, regulatory and stem cell-like memory cells were sorted. Over 95% purity was reached by all sorted populations. The sequenced template was cDNA made from the entire isolated RNA. Sequenced by immunoSEQ multiplex PCR; TCRdb stores in-frame clones only, minus some. The table lists around 500,000 clones, 9.5% to 12% of them singletons. The sequence derives from a woman aged 18-30 years in good health. Sequenced material: naive CD4+ T cells from blood. The chain carries TRBV7-2 and TRBJ1-4; D ambiguous. The CDR3: CASSLAGGRLYEKLFF. The CDR3 nucleotides are TGTGCCAGCAGCTTAGCAGGCGGCCGTTTGTATGAAAAACTGTTTTTT.